This passage covers 21 T cell receptor beta chains from one sample sequenced in a study of shared clonotypes between healthy human individuals. Here immunoSEQ multiplex PCR was the method, and the copy in TCRdb shows in-frame clones only, minus some. The sample includes about 110,000 clones, about 70% seen only once; the top ten take approximately 24%. Sequenced material: memory CD8+ T cells sorted from blood. Subset defined: CD45RO+ cells pooled with CCR7-negative TemRA cells. The receptor set was obtained from a woman in her 30s in good health.

The rearrangement uses TRBV6-5 and TRBJ2-7, with 9 bases identical to TRBD2. The CDR3 covers 14 residues. Germline CDR1 reads MNHEY; CDR2 reads SVGAGI. Trimming at V came to 2 bases and at J to 7 bases, leaving 6 bases not matched to a gene. CDR3 nucleotides: TGTGCCAGCAGTTACGGCGGGAGGGCCGGAGAGCAGTACTTC. Translating it yields CASSYGGRAGEQYF.

This clone appeared a few times. This chain uses TRBV6-1 with TRBJ2-3; the match to TRBD2 covers 7 bases. After removal of 8 bases from V and 1 base from J, the junction contained 6 bases not matched to a gene. Per the germline V gene, CDR1 is MNHNS and CDR2 is SASEGT. The CDR3 is made up of 14 amino acids. The CDR3 sequence is CASAAGSGTDTQYF. DNA of the CDR3: TGTGCCAGCGCAGCGGGATCCGGCACAGATACGCAGTATTTT.

This clone is labeled as medium-sized. The V call is TRBV10-1, the J call TRBJ2-2, with TRBD1 matching over 10 bases. J gave up 2 bases and V 7 bases, and 4 bases lay outside the gene matches. CDR1 is WNHNN, CDR2 SYGVQD, per germline (reference sequence). The CDR3 spans 15 residues. The DNA of the CDR3 is TGCGCCAGCACTAGGGACAGGGGTAACACCGGGGAGCTGTTTTTT. This gives the protein CASTRDRGNTGELFF.

This sequence joins TRBV27 and TRBJ2-2, with D uncertain. V lost 3 bases and J lost 6, with 11 bases in between. This CDR3 region has 14 residues. The V gene's germline CDR1 is MNHEY and CDR2 SMNVEV (reference sequence). For the CDR3, the DNA is TGTGCCAGCAGTTTCGAAAGGCGTCCCGGGGAGCTGTTTTTT. Its protein is CASSFERRPGELFF.

This clone occurred once. The junction departs from the called germline gene at one end, perhaps through a read error. In the same sample, other DNA sequences code for this CDR3. This chain joins TRBV6-4 and TRBJ1-5, with 10 bases identical to TRBD1. Germline lookup yields CDR1 MRHNA and CDR2 SNTAGT. CDR3 length: 15 residues. CDR3 nucleotides: TGTGCTAGCAGGGAGGGGACAGGGGACAATCAGCCCCAGCATTTT. Translating it yields CASREGTGDNQPQHF.

This clone was observed a single time. The V gene is TRBV9, the J gene TRBJ2-2; 9 bases are shared with TRBD2. The germline V gene encodes CDR1 SGDLS and CDR2 YYNGEE. The CDR3 is 17 amino acids. V was pared by 1 base and J by 7 bases, with 11 bases of the junction left unmatched. DNA for the CDR3: TGTGCCAGCAGCGTACCCCTCGTAGCGGGGGTGGGCGGGGAGCTGTTTTTT. Encoded protein: CASSVPLVAGVGGELFF.

The chain uses TRBV19 and TRBJ2-3; possibly TRBD1 or TRBD2 for D (5 bases each). V was clipped by 7 bases and J by 1 base, with 12 bases between them. Per the germline V gene, CDR1 is LNHDA and CDR2 is SQIVND (reference sequence). This CDR3 has 14 residues. The CDR3 loop is CASTGDPRTDTQYF. DNA of the CDR3: TGTGCCAGTACTGGGGACCCCCGCACAGATACGCAGTATTTT. The whole variable domain, remainder taken from reference TRBV19 and TRBJ2-3, is DGGITQSPKYLFRKEGQNVTLSCEQNLNHDAMYWYRQDPGQGLRLIYYSQIVNDFQKGDIAEGYSVSREKKESFPLTVTSAQKNPTAFYLCASTGDPRTDTQYFGPGTRLTVL.

This rearrangement joins TRBV27 to TRBJ2-2; D unresolved. The CDR3 sequence is 23 residues long. Trimming removed 3 bases at V and 7 bases at J, with 39 bases between. Germline loops: CDR1 MNHEY, CDR2 SMNVEV (reference sequence). The chain's CDR3 is CASSFPRHAPPPHGPYPYGELFF. In nucleotides, the CDR3 is TGTGCCAGCAGTTTTCCCCGACATGCCCCCCCTCCCCACGGGCCATACCCCTACGGGGAGCTGTTTTTT.

J is TRBJ1-4 and V is TRBV10-3; TRBD1 matches at 7 bases. V lost 6 bases to trimming and J lost 8 bases; unmatched junction nucleotides: 6. The CDR3 length is 13 residues. Looked up from germline, CDR1 is ENHRY and CDR2 is SYGVKD. The CDR3 here is CAIRLRQGEKLFF. The CDR3 DNA sequence: TGTGCCATCAGACTTAGACAGGGAGAAAAACTGTTTTTT.

For the CDR3, the DNA is TGTGCCAGCAGCCCCCGGGCTAGCGGGAGCTACGAGCAGTACTTC. Translated, it gives CASSPRASGSYEQYF. The V and J genes are TRBV7-9 and TRBJ2-7, with 10 positions matching TRBD2. V dropped 5 bases and J dropped 3; count of bases not matched to a gene: 7. Germline loops: CDR1 SEHNR, CDR2 FQNEAQ (reference sequence). The CDR3 loop spans 15 amino acids.

A few counts support this clone. The CDR3 reads CASSHRVLFREQYF. CDR3 nucleotide sequence: TGTGCCAGCAGTCACCGAGTCCTCTTTCGCGAGCAGTACTTC. The rearrangement links TRBV19 to TRBJ2-7; D is unresolved. The germline gives CDR1 LNHDA, CDR2 SQIVND (reference sequence). V was cut by 9 bases and J by 6 bases, with 21 bases left in between. This CDR3 is built from 14 residues.

This clone was recorded a few times. The chain recombines TRBV5-3 with TRBJ2-6; TRBD1 aligns across 7 bases. TRBV5-3 is noted as an ORF with a role that remains uncertain. This CDR3 has 17 amino acids. Trimming at V came to 4 bases and at J to 4 bases, leaving 11 bases not matched to a gene. The CDR3 loop reads CARSERTGQRGANVLTF. DNA for the CDR3: TGTGCCAGAAGCGAAAGGACAGGCCAGCGAGGGGCCAACGTCCTGACTTTC.

This clone was seen only once. The V gene is TRBV7-6, the J gene TRBJ1-1; TRBD1 aligns across 9 bases. CDR3 size: 15 residues. Losses at the gene ends were 4 bases for V and 2 bases for J; bases not matched to a gene: 5. CDR1 is SGHVS and CDR2 is FNYEAQ in the germline V gene. The CDR3 sequence: CASSSPQGANTEAFF. The CDR3 nucleotides read TGTGCCAGCAGCTCTCCACAGGGGGCCAACACTGAAGCTTTCTTT.

On this clone: A read error is likely here: a far larger clone is one base away. The J gene is TRBJ2-7, the V gene TRBV30, with 10 bases lining up with TRBD2. Unmatched junction bases numbered 11, after V lost 2 bases and J lost 4 bases. CDR1 is GTSNPN, CDR2 SVGIG, per germline (reference sequence). The CDR3 is made up of 16 amino acids. CDR3 bases: TGTGCCTGGAGTAGCCTAGCGGGAGAGAAGGGATACGAGCAGTACTTC. It translates to CAWSSLAGEKGYEQYF.

The chain joins TRBV2 to TRBJ2-1, with D maybe TRBD1 (5 bases). Trimming took off 5 bases at V and 3 bases at J, with 11 bases between the two ends. Germline V lookup: CDR1 SNHLY, CDR2 FYNNEI. The CDR3 covers 14 residues. Here the CDR3 DNA reads TGTGCCAGCAGTTTCTGGGGCGACTACAATGAGCAGTTCTTC. Encoded protein: CASSFWGDYNEQFF.

The CDR3 spells CASSLTLGQLAYEQYF. Written as DNA, the CDR3 is TGTGCCAGCAGCCTCACCCTTGGACAGCTTGCCTACGAGCAGTACTTC. This rearrangement joins TRBV27 to TRBJ2-7; D is possibly TRBD1 (6 bases). The V end was cut by 6 bases, the J end by 2 bases, with 20 bases between. Germline CDR1 and CDR2: MNHEY and SMNVEV (reference sequence). This CDR3 is 16 amino acids long.

The CDR3 DNA reads as TGTGCCAGCAGCCGCCTGGTTAGCGGTTACACCGGGGAGCTGTTTTTT. Translation: CASSRLVSGYTGELFF. This chain uses TRBV2 with TRBJ2-2; tentative D call: TRBD2 (6 bases). The CDR3 runs to 16 residues. The V and J ends lost 6 bases and 3 bases respectively, with 17 bases between them. Germline V gene data show CDR1 as SNHLY and CDR2 as FYNNEI.

About this clone itself: A read error may produce the germline difference seen at one junction end. This chain connects TRBV6-4 to TRBJ2-1, with D perhaps TRBD1 or TRBD2 (5 bases each). The CDR3 spans 15 residues. The germline V gene encodes CDR1 MRHNA and CDR2 SNTAGT. This chain's CDR3 is CASSDQGTGYDEQFF. DNA of the CDR3: TGTGCCAGCAGCGACCAAGGGACGGGCTACGATGAGCAGTTCTTC.

The chain couples TRBV6-1 to TRBJ2-5; the D call may be TRBD1 or TRBD2 (6 bases each). Trimming stripped 3 bases from V and 1 base from J, with 15 bases between. The CDR3 runs 16 residues. CDR1 and CDR2 from the germline V gene are MNHNS and SASEGT. CDR3 residues: CASSEILGGPQETQYF. The CDR3 DNA sequence: TGTGCCAGCAGTGAGATACTTGGGGGGCCCCAAGAGACCCAGTACTTC.

A note on this clone: Other DNA sequences in this specimen translate into the identical CDR3. The chain employs TRBV25-1 and TRBJ2-7; D not resolved. CDR3 size: 12 residues. Germline V gives CDR1 MGHDK, CDR2 SYGVNS. V dropped 8 bases and J dropped 1 base, with 9 bases sitting between them. The chain's CDR3 is CASGTVSYEQYF. CDR3 coding DNA: TGTGCCAGCGGTACAGTTTCCTACGAGCAGTACTTC.

The chain combines TRBV6-5 with TRBJ2-3; D perhaps matches TRBD1 (5 bases). Trimming removed 2 bases from V and 1 base from J, with 7 bases in between. This CDR3 contains 14 residues. Germline V lookup: CDR1 MNHEY, CDR2 SVGAGI. The CDR3 sequence is CASSYAQGTDTQYF. The CDR3 DNA reads as TGTGCCAGCAGTTACGCACAGGGCACAGATACGCAGTATTTT.